The next 7 T cell receptor beta chains were all read from a single sample in a study of graft-versus-host responses after intestinal transplantation (dated by TCRdb to the early 2020s). Libraries were prepared through the immunoSEQ multiplex PCR assay. TCRdb carries this immuneACCESS record with in-frame sequences only. Its versions omit some clonotypes, under half of them owing to an unresolved V gene in the studies checked, with the rest unexplained. This sample gives over 100,000 clones in total; 85% to 95% of them show up just once. The ten biggest clones cover roughly 3% of the sample. Their target antigens are unknown. The sample's time point label, decoded: cells obtained before transplantation from donor or recipient. The sample consisted of unstimulated CD8+ T cells sorted from spleen or lymph node cells, taken before intestinal transplant. These receptors originate from a human donor who received an intestinal transplant.

The chain carries TRBV7-9 and TRBJ2-1; 7 bases line up with TRBD2. V was pared by 5 bases and J by 4 bases, with 11 bases of the junction left unmatched. This CDR3 has 16 amino acids. CDR1 and CDR2 from the germline V gene are SEHNR and FQNEAQ (reference sequence). CDR3 protein: CASSPWEGEGYNEQFF. In DNA form, the CDR3 reads TGTGCCAGCAGCCCCTGGGAGGGAGAGGGGTACAATGAGCAGTTCTTC. Full variable domain (missing parts from reference TRBV7-9 and TRBJ2-1): DTGVSQNPRHKITKRGQNVTFRCDPISEHNRLYWYRQTLGQGPEFLTYFQNEAQLEKSRLLSDRFSAERPKGSFSTLEIQRTEQGDSAMYLCASSPWEGEGYNEQFFGPGTRLTVL.

V and J are TRBV28 and TRBJ2-7; no reliable D call. With 7 bases removed from V and 0 bases from J, the gap between germline ends came to 13 bases. The CDR3 consists of 14 residues. The germline V gene has CDR1 MDHEN and CDR2 SYDVKM. CDR3 amino acids: CASTRMWTSYEQYF. CDR3 DNA sequence: TGTGCCAGCACGCGGATGTGGACCTCCTACGAGCAGTACTTC.

The chain employs TRBV27 and TRBJ1-1; tentatively, D is TRBD1 (6 bases). This CDR3 comprises 15 residues. Trimming took off 3 bases at V and 3 bases at J, with 14 bases between the two ends. Germline V CDR1 and CDR2: MNHEY, SMNVEV (reference sequence). DNA of the CDR3: TGTGCCAGCAGTTTGACAAGAAGGACAGACACTGAAGCTTTCTTT. It encodes CASSLTRRTDTEAFF.

V is TRBV30 and J is TRBJ2-1; D is uncertain. The CDR3 consists of 16 residues. Germline V gene sequence: CDR1 GTSNPN, CDR2 SVGIG (reference sequence). Trimming took off 2 bases at V and 0 bases at J, with 14 bases between the two ends. DNA of the CDR3: TGTGCCTGGAGTACCCGATGGGGAAGCTCCTACAATGAGCAGTTCTTC. It specifies CAWSTRWGSSYNEQFF.

The gene calls are TRBV28 and TRBJ2-7; 7 nucleotides align to TRBD2. The CDR3 length is 14 residues. CDR1 and CDR2 from the germline V gene are MDHEN and SYDVKM. The trim removed 10 bases at V and 4 bases at J, leaving 13 bases unmatched. Written as DNA, the CDR3 is TGTGCCACCGACGCGGGGCTAGCGGTTTACGAGCAGTACTTC. It specifies CATDAGLAVYEQYF.

The chain employs TRBV4-3 and TRBJ2-5; 7 bases agree with TRBD2. Germline V gives CDR1 LGHNA, CDR2 YSLEER. This CDR3 spans 16 amino acids. After removal of 3 bases from V and 2 bases from J, the junction contained 9 bases not matched to a gene. CDR3 sequence reads: CASSHSLGSGQETQYF. DNA of the CDR3: TGCGCCAGCAGCCACTCGTTGGGTAGCGGGCAAGAGACCCAGTACTTC.

This rearrangement joins TRBV28 to TRBJ1-6; perhaps TRBD1 as D (5 bases). The V gene's germline CDR1 is MDHEN and CDR2 SYDVKM. V lost 7 bases and J lost 1, with 11 bases in between. This CDR3 region has 15 residues. CDR3 amino acids: CASTAGGSYNSPLHF. The DNA of the CDR3 is TGTGCCAGCACCGCGGGGGGGTCCTATAATTCACCCCTCCACTTT.